The present T cell receptor beta chain was sequenced within a study of a mutant IDH1 vaccine in newly diagnosed glioma. Looking at the study overall: The initiation of vaccination occurred 4-6 weeks after radiotherapy alone, or with temozolomide cycles. Study-wide results and limits: Among patients, around 95% showed immune responses induced by the vaccine.

A note on this clone: Its antigen remains unidentified.

This CDR3 has 14 residues. CDR1 is SGHRS and CDR2 is YFSETQ in the germline V gene. V lost 0 bases and J 6 bases, leaving 10 bases between the germline ends. Repertoires were generated with immunoSEQ multiplex PCR, while TCRdb's copy carries only in-frame clones and drops some. Of tens of thousands of clones in the sample, roughly 80% were seen once. Time point meaning: week 23, last vaccination. The content of each vaccine dose was 300 ug of mutant IDH1 20-mer peptide, and topical imiquimod accompanied it. This material consisted of PBMCs, taken from a glioma patient whose treatment included an IDH1 peptide vaccine. This rearrangement joins TRBV5-1 to TRBJ2-1; a weak D match, TRBD1 (5 bases). The origin of this receptor is a man in his forties with glioma. As DNA, the CDR3 is TGCGCCAGCAGCTTGGGACAGTCTTCCAATGAGCAGTTCTTC. Translation: CASSLGQSSNEQFF.